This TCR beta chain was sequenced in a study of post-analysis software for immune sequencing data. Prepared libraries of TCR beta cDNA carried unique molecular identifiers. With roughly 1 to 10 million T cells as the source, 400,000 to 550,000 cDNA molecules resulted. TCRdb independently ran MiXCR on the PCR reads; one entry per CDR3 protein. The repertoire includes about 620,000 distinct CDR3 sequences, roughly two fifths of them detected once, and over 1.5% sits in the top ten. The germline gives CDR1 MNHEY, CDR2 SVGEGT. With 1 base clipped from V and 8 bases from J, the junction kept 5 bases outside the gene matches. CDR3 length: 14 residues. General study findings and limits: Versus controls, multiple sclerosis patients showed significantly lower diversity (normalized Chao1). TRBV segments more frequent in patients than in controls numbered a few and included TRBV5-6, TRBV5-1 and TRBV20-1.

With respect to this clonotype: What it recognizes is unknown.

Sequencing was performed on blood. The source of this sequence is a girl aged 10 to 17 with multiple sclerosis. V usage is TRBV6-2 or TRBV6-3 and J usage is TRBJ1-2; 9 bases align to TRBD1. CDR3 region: CASSYYGQGTGYTF. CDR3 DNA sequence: TGTGCCAGCAGTTACTATGGACAGGGGACAGGCTACACCTTC.